This T cell receptor (beta chain) derives from a study of T cell responses to AZD1222 COVID-19 vaccine (dated by TCRdb to about 2021). Regarding the complete study: AZD1222 recipients given second doses at about 4 weeks or at about 12 weeks were pooled, since spike-specific TCR depth and breadth were not found to differ between the two schedules. A total of more than 230 trial participants underwent TCR sequencing, of whom around 210 had received two doses of AZD1222 and around 25 had received two doses of the MenACWY control vaccine. Enrollment into the trials was organized by age into subgroups of 18-55, 56-69 and 70-plus years, and those subgroups contained about 160, 30 and 59 TCR-sequenced participants, respectively. The paper as a whole reports these results and caveats: The vaccine-associated CD4 TCRs covered the entire spike protein, and the dominant responses fell in regions 160-218 and 743-854. Only five or six AZD1222 recipients were SARS-CoV-2 seropositive at baseline, limiting conclusions about previously exposed vaccinees. Because no day 14 peak-response samples were available, repertoires were characterized only after the peak T cell response. In the small 56-69-year group, the increase in depth fell short of significance, most likely because of low power. Nearly half of unique spike-specific TCRs reportedly recognized epitopes outside regions mutated in the B.1.351 and B.1.1.7 variants. Participants were mostly white British and included more females than males, and it was suggested by the authors that clonal diversity may have been underestimated. After two AZD1222 doses, spike-specific TCR breadth and depth were significantly higher than at day 0 and than in MenACWY recipients.

This clone was picked up a small number of times. It lacks a known antigen. The sample holds no much larger clone one base away, and base qualities are not on file. The germline V gene specifies SQVTM as CDR1 and ANQGSEA as CDR2. The CDR3 numbers 16 residues from cysteine through phenylalanine. The only DNA kept is the CDR3, 48 bases in frame from the first base. V trim: 4 bases; J trim: 9 bases; unmatched bases: 16. The sample's time point label, in plain terms: baseline before first vaccination. The vaccinee samples were drawn from two UK trials, COV001 and COV002, one of which was a single-blind randomized controlled phase 2/3 trial testing AZD1222 (ChAdOx1 nCoV-19) in healthy adults. For TCRbeta chain sequencing, PBMC samples were collected from trial participants at day 0 and at day 28 after the second dose. The CDR3 regions of human TCRbeta chains were subjected to immunosequencing. The authors' pipeline ran thus. Repertoire TCRs were matched against a reference library of SARS-CoV-2-specific TCRs generated with the MIRA antigen-specificity platform. Breadth was defined as the fraction of unique TCRs that were SARS-CoV-2-associated, and depth was defined as the fraction of total T cells that were SARS-CoV-2-associated. Each spike-specific TCR was assigned to its reactive spike region and to a CD4 or CD8 class using the MIRA data. Log10-transformed breadth and depth values were compared by one-way ANOVA with Sidak's multiple comparisons tests. This is the immuneACCESS table as TCRdb keeps it, with only in-frame sequences that have V and J called. A part of the clones is gone; compared with another copy, unresolved V genes explain less than half, and the rest is unexplained. D and trimming were read from the DNA, whereas the V and J calls and clone size are those reported in that table. This sample is represented by over 150,000 clones; about 90% of them were singletons. 5% to 7% of the sample comes from the top ten.

The sequence is built from TRBV29-1 and TRBJ2-7, and TRBD1 matches 12 of the central bases. The sequence derives from an adult in good health. Here the sequenced sample was peripheral blood, taken on day 0 of AZD1222 vaccination. The DNA sequence is as follows: TGCAGCGTTGTCCCAATCCCCGCGGGACAGGGGGCAAGGCAGTACTTC. This is translated as CSVVPIPAGQGARQYF.